One T cell receptor beta chain is described in this entry. This record comes from a study of cytomegalovirus exposure and HLA in healthy donors. This CDR3 has 16 residues. V gave up 3 bases and J gave up 4 bases, with 19 bases separating them. CDR1 and CDR2 (germline): ENHRY, SYGVKD. The primer mix had 60 Vbeta and 13 Jbeta primers. Generated by immunoSEQ multiplex PCR, the TCRdb table keeps only in-frame clones and is missing some. The repertoire shows about 210,000 clones; the top ten hold roughly 0.98%. The specimen sequenced was PBMCs. The receptor comes from a young woman in good health and CMV-seropositive. The chain links TRBV10-3 to TRBJ2-7, with D tentatively TRBD1 (5 bases). CDR3 in DNA: TGTGCCATCAGTGACGACGGAAGGGGCCGGTTTTACGAGCAGTACTTC. Translating it yields CAISDDGRGRFYEQYF.